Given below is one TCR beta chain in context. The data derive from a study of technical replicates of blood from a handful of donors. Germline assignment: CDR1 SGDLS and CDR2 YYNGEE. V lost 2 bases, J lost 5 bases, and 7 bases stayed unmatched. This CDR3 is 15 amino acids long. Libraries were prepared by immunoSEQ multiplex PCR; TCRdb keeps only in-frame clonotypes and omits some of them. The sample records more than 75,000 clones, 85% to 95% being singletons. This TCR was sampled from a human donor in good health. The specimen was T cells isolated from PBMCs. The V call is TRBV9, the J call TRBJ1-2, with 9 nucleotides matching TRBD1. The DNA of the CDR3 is TGTGCCAGCAGCGTGAATTTGGGGACAGGGTATGGCTACACCTTC. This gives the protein CASSVNLGTGYGYTF.